The 3 T cell receptor beta chains in this list originate from one sample, sequenced in a study of shared clonotypes between healthy human individuals. Measured with immunoSEQ multiplex PCR; TCRdb has only the in-frame clones, and not every one. The sample shows a few hundred thousand clones, approximately 97% of them seen only once. Material for sequencing was naive CD4+ T cells sorted from blood. As to subset: CD45RA+ positively selected. The receptors derive from a woman aged 25-40 years in good health.

The J gene is TRBJ1-4, the V gene TRBV28, with D possibly matching TRBD1 (5 bases). The CDR3 extends over 14 amino acids. Deletions cut 5 bases from V and 8 bases from J, with 15 bases between. Germline CDR1 and CDR2: MDHEN and SYDVKM. The CDR3 DNA reads TGTGCCAGCAGTCCCTGGGGGTTGGAAGAAAAACTGTTTTTT. Protein sequence: CASSPWGLEEKLFF.

This clone was observed once. This chain uses TRBV7-9 with TRBJ1-3; tentatively, D is TRBD1 (5 bases). CDR1 is SEHNR and CDR2 is FQNEAQ in the germline V gene (reference sequence). V was clipped by 1 base and J by 0 bases, with 16 bases between them. The CDR3 extends over 18 amino acids. Here the CDR3 reads CASSLVARATFSGNTIYF. The CDR3, as DNA: TGTGCCAGCAGCTTAGTAGCCAGGGCTACTTTCTCTGGAAACACCATATATTTT.

A word on this clone: Other DNA sequences in this sample translate to the same CDR3. CDR3 amino acids: CSVGQGAGEQFF. The CDR3 DNA reads TGCAGCGTTGGTCAGGGGGCAGGTGAGCAGTTCTTC. The chain recombines TRBV29-1 with TRBJ2-1, with 8 bases fitting TRBD1. Germline V gives CDR1 SQVTM, CDR2 ANQGSEA. This CDR3 contains 12 residues. J lost 9 bases, V lost 4 bases, and 5 bases had no gene match.